These T cell receptor beta chains were read from a single sample in a study of T cell repertoires in cytomegalovirus infection. These receptors' targets are unknown. One entry per CDR3 protein, called by TCRdb with MiXCR from the reads. The table includes 90,000 to 130,000 distinct CDR3 sequences, 10% detected once. The sample comprised PBMCs, sequenced either directly or after in vitro stimulation (not recorded which). The receptors were gathered from a human donor in good health (CMV status not recorded). Some clones in this sample may be carry-over from other donors' samples. The CDR3 runs from the conserved cysteine through the conserved F or W. The D gene is left open where the match is weak.

length,J,V,D,CDR3
13,TRBJ2-5,TRBV7-2,.,CASSSLIQETQYF
16,TRBJ2-5,TRBV5-4,.,CASSPGGGAGSETQYF
18,TRBJ1-1,TRBV24-1,.,CATSELKSPGVENTEAFF
12,TRBJ2-6,TRBV7-2,.,CASSSGANVLTF
14,TRBJ1-4,TRBV5-4,TRBD1,CASSLQGAVEKLFF
15,TRBJ2-3,TRBV12-3/TRBV12-4,.,CASSLTGESTDTQYF
15,TRBJ2-3,TRBV20-1,.,CSARGTRGSTDTQYF
14,TRBJ2-7,TRBV6-2/TRBV6-3,TRBD1,CASSSGTAYYEQYF
15,TRBJ2-1,TRBV5-1,TRBD2,CASSRGTSEYNEQFF
15,TRBJ2-1,TRBV28,.,CASSLDSTSRNEQFF
12,TRBJ2-1,TRBV9,.,CASSVVANEQFF
13,TRBJ2-1,TRBV7-7,TRBD1,CASSPDRVNEQFF
16,TRBJ1-2,TRBV4-3,.,CASSQNRAWGPYGYTF
16,TRBJ2-6,TRBV7-9,.,CASSLFWGSGANVLTF
15,TRBJ2-1,TRBV7-6,TRBD2,CASSYLAGNDNEQFF
14,TRBJ2-7,TRBV11-2,.,CASSLENTKYEQYF
14,TRBJ1-1,TRBV6-2/TRBV6-3,.,CASTARGIDTEAFF
15,TRBJ2-2,TRBV12-3/TRBV12-4,.,CASTRRAVNTGELFF
13,TRBJ1-1,TRBV28,.,CASTEGGKAEAFF
12,TRBJ2-3,TRBV15,.,CATSKQGDTQYF
17,TRBJ2-1,TRBV6-2/TRBV6-3,TRBD2,CASSYSILSGLASEQFF
12,TRBJ2-1,TRBV10-3,.,CAISDTGNEQFF
15,TRBJ2-3,TRBV12-3/TRBV12-4,TRBD1,CASSLRQGGTDTQYF
16,TRBJ1-4,TRBV27,TRBD1,CASRSNPGGTNEKLFF
14,TRBJ2-1,TRBV6-4,TRBD1,CASSDGTGGNEQFF
13,TRBJ1-2,TRBV2,TRBD1,CASSYRGDYGYTF
15,TRBJ1-5,TRBV5-8,.,CASSSRVGGNQPQHF
18,TRBJ1-1,TRBV11-2,TRBD1,CASSLGQGPRGMNTEAFF
16,TRBJ1-2,TRBV20-1,TRBD1,CSARPPGTALGYGYTF
12,TRBJ2-5,TRBV6-5,.,CASRAKQETQYF
16,TRBJ2-7,TRBV7-2,TRBD2,CASSLDSSGRLYEQYF
12,TRBJ2-2,TRBV7-2,.,CASSLETGELFF
12,TRBJ1-4,TRBV28,.,CASQGPNEKLFF
15,TRBJ2-3,TRBV24-1,TRBD1,CATSEPTGPTDTQYF
13,TRBJ1-6,TRBV12-3/TRBV12-4,TRBD1,CATRDRLNSPLHF
18,TRBJ2-1,TRBV6-1,TRBD2,CASKRGTSGTSSYNEQFF
17,TRBJ2-1,TRBV18,.,CASSPPFPDLSYNEQFF